One sample yielded the 19 T cell receptor beta chains listed below, sequenced in a study of hypomethylating agent response in myelodysplastic syndrome. Sequencing used immunoSEQ multiplex PCR; TCRdb keeps in-frame clones, though not all of them. The profile covers 4,000 to 5,500 clones, with roughly 80% appearing a single time and around 18% taken by the ten largest. Sequenced material: bone marrow, taken before or after starting hypomethylating agent treatment for myelodysplastic syndrome (not recorded which). These receptors originate from a human donor with myelodysplastic syndrome.

This chain uses TRBV18 with TRBJ2-5; 13 bases agree with TRBD2. The V gene's germline CDR1 is KGHSH and CDR2 LQKENI. The CDR3 totals 17 residues. After removal of 4 bases from V and 4 bases from J, the junction contained 9 bases not matched to a gene. CDR3 nucleotide sequence: TGTGCCAGCTCACGGCTGACTAGCGGGAGGAAAGGAGAGACCCAGTACTTC. This gives the protein CASSRLTSGRKGETQYF.

The gene calls are TRBV6-4 and TRBJ2-3; TRBD2 matches at 9 bases. Germline values: CDR1 MRHNA, CDR2 SNTAGT. The CDR3 is made up of 15 amino acids. V gave up 3 bases and J gave up 1 base; unmatched junction bases: 2. CDR3 DNA sequence: TGTGCCAGCAGTGAAACTAGCGGGCGCACAGATACGCAGTATTTT. Translation: CASSETSGRTDTQYF.

The chain recombines TRBV6-6 with TRBJ2-5; no firm D call. TRBJ2-7 matches the DNA end more closely, so the J call is doubtful. The CDR3 runs to 15 residues. Germline CDR1 reads MNHNY; CDR2 reads SVGAGI (reference sequence). CDR3 in amino acids: CASSYSSASSYEQYF. CDR3 DNA: TGTGCCAGCAGTTACTCGAGCGCCAGCTCCTACGAGCAGTACTTC.

The chain has TRBV28 and TRBJ1-6, with D perhaps TRBD1 (5 bases). The germline V gene has CDR1 MDHEN and CDR2 SYDVKM. The V and J ends lost 5 bases and 12 bases respectively, with 8 bases between them. This CDR3 is built from 11 residues. DNA for the CDR3: TGTGCCAGCAGTACTACAGGACCCCTCCACTTT. Amino acid sequence: CASSTTGPLHF.

The chain is built from TRBV7-2 and TRBJ2-3; 12 bases match TRBD2. The CDR3 covers 16 residues. Trimming took 3 bases from V and 8 from J; bases not matched to a gene: 9. Germline loops: CDR1 SGHTA, CDR2 FQGNSA. The CDR3 loop is CASSFGLAGRGSTQYF. The CDR3 nucleotides are TGTGCCAGCAGCTTTGGACTAGCGGGAAGGGGGAGTACGCAGTATTTT.

V usage is TRBV28 and J usage is TRBJ1-5; perhaps TRBD1 as D (5 bases). Germline CDR1 reads MDHEN; CDR2 reads SYDVKM. Trimming removed 1 base from V and 5 bases from J, with 18 bases in between. CDR3 size: 17 residues. The DNA for the CDR3 is TGTGCCAGCAGTTTATCATGGCTCGGGGGAATTTATCAGCCCCAGCATTTT. Its protein is CASSLSWLGGIYQPQHF.

This chain uses TRBV30 with TRBJ1-1; tentatively, D is TRBD1 (5 bases). The germline V and J ends were trimmed by 3 bases and 0 bases, with 14 bases remaining between them. Per germline, CDR1 GTSNPN and CDR2 SVGIG (reference sequence). The CDR3 consists of 15 residues. This CDR3 reads CAWRWQGRLNTEAFF. For the CDR3, the DNA is TGTGCCTGGAGGTGGCAGGGACGATTGAACACTGAAGCTTTCTTT.

V gene TRBV28 combines with J gene TRBJ1-1; tentative D call: TRBD1 (5 bases). Germline loops: CDR1 MDHEN, CDR2 SYDVKM. The CDR3 consists of 12 residues. The V end was cut by 11 bases, the J end by 8 bases, with 18 bases between. Here the CDR3 DNA reads TGTGCCGTAACCGGGCGGGGGAGAGAAGCTTTCTTT. Amino acids: CAVTGRGREAFF.

The chain joins TRBV7-2 to TRBJ2-7; 9 bases match TRBD2. Germline-derived CDR1 and CDR2 are SGHTA and FQGNSA. J lost 9 bases, V lost 1 base, and 10 bases had no gene match. The CDR3 runs 15 residues. The CDR3 sequence: CASSLGGGRASRQYF. CDR3 bases: TGTGCCAGCAGCTTAGGTGGCGGGAGGGCGAGTAGGCAGTACTTC.

V gene TRBV20-1 combines with J gene TRBJ1-1; no firm D call. The V and J ends lost 1 base and 5 bases respectively, with 5 bases between them. Germline CDR1 reads DFQATT; CDR2 reads SNEGSKA (reference sequence). The CDR3 runs 11 residues. CDR3 nucleotides: TGCAGTGCTAGAGGTGGGACTGAAGCTTTCTTT. Translated: CSARGGTEAFF.

This chain links TRBV5-4 with TRBJ2-1; D is unresolved. The CDR3 sequence is 12 residues long. V gave up 4 bases and J gave up 3 bases, with 5 bases separating them. The germline V gene encodes CDR1 SGHNT and CDR2 YYREEE (reference sequence). CDR3 nucleotides: TGTGCCAGCAGCCGAGACTACAATGAGCAGTTCTTC. It translates to CASSRDYNEQFF.

The CDR3 DNA reads TGTGCCAGCAGTCACAGGGGAACTAATGAAAAACTGTTTTTT. This codes for CASSHRGTNEKLFF. The V and J genes are TRBV6-6 and TRBJ1-4, with 7 positions matching TRBD1. V was clipped by 5 bases and J by 1 base; unmatched bases: 1. The CDR3 extends over 14 amino acids. The germline V gene has CDR1 MNHNY and CDR2 SVGAGI (reference sequence).

The rearrangement links TRBV15 to TRBJ1-2; D gene unclear. Germline CDR1 reads LNHNV; CDR2 reads YYDKDF (reference sequence). The CDR3 consists of 15 residues. The germline V and J ends were trimmed by 2 bases and 8 bases, with 18 bases remaining between them. The chain's CDR3 is CATSRRAERGGGYTF. The CDR3 nucleotides read TGTGCCACCAGCAGACGCGCCGAACGGGGAGGCGGCTACACCTTC. The full variable domain, completed using reference TRBV15 and TRBJ1-2, is DAMVIQNPRYQVTQFGKPVTLSCSQTLNHNVMYWYQQKSSQAPKLLFHYYDKDFNNEADTPDNFQSRRPNTSFCFLDIRSPGLGDTAMYLCATSRRAERGGGYTFGSGTRLTVV.

This clone was found once. CDR3 DNA: TGTGCCAGCAGTTACTCGAGTACCAGGGATGAAAAACTGTTTTTT. Translating gives CASSYSSTRDEKLFF. J is TRBJ1-4 and V is TRBV6-5; perhaps TRBD1 as D (5 bases). There are 15 residues in the CDR3. CDR1 is MNHEY and CDR2 is SVGAGI in the germline V gene. The germline V and J ends were trimmed by 0 bases and 6 bases, with 11 bases remaining between them.

This clone is a singleton in its sample. The genes are TRBV7-2 and TRBJ2-7, with TRBD2 matching over 8 bases. Germline V CDR1 and CDR2: SGHTA, FQGNSA. V was clipped by 2 bases and J by 0 bases; unmatched bases: 12. This CDR3 region has 18 residues. CDR3 sequence (DNA): TGTGCCAGCAGCTTAAGGGCTCTGGCGGGAGGACTCTCCTACGAGCAGTACTTC. Its translation is CASSLRALAGGLSYEQYF.

The chain combines TRBV2 with TRBJ2-5, with D unclear. The CDR3 runs 12 residues. Germline loops: CDR1 SNHLY, CDR2 FYNNEI. Trimming took 7 bases from V and 4 from J, leaving 10 bases between them. CDR3 amino acids: CASNSGIETQYF. The CDR3 DNA reads as TGTGCCAGCAATTCTGGGATAGAGACCCAGTACTTC.

This chain joins TRBV9 and TRBJ2-3, with 8 bases that match TRBD2. V shed 4 bases, J shed 3 bases, and the junction held 7 bases outside the gene matches. The CDR3 length is 15 residues. Germline lookup yields CDR1 SGDLS and CDR2 YYNGEE. CDR3 DNA sequence: TGTGCCAGCAGCCCCCGGGAGGGGTCAACAGATACGCAGTATTTT. Protein: CASSPREGSTDTQYF.

This clone came up a few times. The CDR3 region has the DNA TGTGCTAGTGGTTTGGGCCAGGGACTAGCGGGAGGTAAAACCGGGGAGCTGTTTTTT. The encoded protein is CASGLGQGLAGGKTGELFF. The genes are TRBV12-5 and TRBJ2-2; 15 bases match TRBD2. CDR3 length equals 19 residues. Per germline, CDR1 LGHNT and CDR2 FRNRAP. V was clipped by 1 base and J by 5 bases; unmatched bases: 8.

The genes are TRBV28 and TRBJ2-3, with 10 positions matching TRBD1. CDR1 MDHEN and CDR2 SYDVKM come from the germline V gene. V gave up 6 bases and J gave up 3 bases; unmatched junction bases: 6. The CDR3 sequence is 15 residues long. The CDR3 bases are TGTGCCAGCAGGACCGGGACAGGGGATACAGATACGCAGTATTTT. This encodes CASRTGTGDTDTQYF.